The 9 T cell receptor beta chains below all came from one sample that was sequenced in a study of T cell responses to AZD1222 COVID-19 vaccine. Libraries were prepared by immunoSEQ multiplex PCR; TCRdb keeps only in-frame clonotypes and omits some of them. The sample includes some 16,000 clones, about three quarters seen only once; the top ten take 14%. This specimen consisted of peripheral blood, obtained 28 days after the second AZD1222 dose. These receptors all come from an adult who received the AZD1222 COVID-19 vaccine.

V is TRBV7-9 and J is TRBJ2-7; D is uncertain. V lost 2 bases to trimming and J lost 3 bases, with 11 bases between them. Germline CDR1 and CDR2: SEHNR and FQNEAQ (reference sequence). CDR3 length: 14 residues. CDR3 coding DNA: TGTGCCAGCAGCTTACTTTCACAGAGCTACGAGCAGTACTTC. It is translated as CASSLLSQSYEQYF.

The CDR3 reads CATSTWGGNEQFF. CDR3 nucleotide sequence: TGTGCCACCAGCACCTGGGGGGGGAATGAGCAGTTCTTC. The chain recombines TRBV15 with TRBJ2-1; 7 bases match TRBD2. Trimming at V came to 4 bases and at J to 7 bases, leaving 4 bases not matched to a gene. This CDR3 spans 13 amino acids. Germline V gives CDR1 LNHNV, CDR2 YYDKDF (reference sequence).

The chain carries TRBV20-1 and TRBJ2-7; D unresolved. The germline V and J ends were trimmed by 1 base and 2 bases, with 3 bases remaining between them. Germline CDR1 reads DFQATT; CDR2 reads SNEGSKA (reference sequence). The CDR3 extends over 11 amino acids. CDR3 residues: CSARGAYEQYF. The CDR3 DNA sequence: TGCAGTGCTAGAGGTGCCTACGAGCAGTACTTC.

The chain employs TRBV19 and TRBJ1-6; tentative D call: TRBD1 (5 bases). The V gene lost 0 bases and the J gene lost 11 bases, with 11 bases spanning the gap. CDR3 size: 14 residues. The V gene's germline CDR1 is LNHDA and CDR2 SQIVND (reference sequence). Written as DNA, the CDR3 is TGTGCCAGTAGTATAGATTCCTACAGGACACCCCTCCACTTT. Protein product: CASSIDSYRTPLHF.

V usage is TRBV6-5 and J usage is TRBJ1-2; the match to TRBD1 covers 10 bases. This CDR3 spans 16 amino acids. CDR1 and CDR2 from the germline V gene are MNHEY and SVGAGI. The junction had 8 bases not matched to a gene; V was cut back by 4 bases and J by 3 bases. For the CDR3, the DNA is TGTGCCAGCAGTTCGCCAAGGGACAGGGGCCACTATGGCTACACCTTC. It encodes CASSSPRDRGHYGYTF.

The V call is TRBV12-3 or TRBV12-4, the J call TRBJ2-1, with unresolved D. This CDR3 contains 13 residues. Trimming pared 7 bases from V and 2 bases from J, leaving 9 bases between. The CDR3 region has the DNA TGTGCCAGCATGGACGGAACCTACAATGAGCAGTTCTTC. Translating it yields CASMDGTYNEQFF.

The chain employs TRBV5-6 and TRBJ2-1; 9 bases align to TRBD2. Germline V gene lookup returns CDR1 SGHDT and CDR2 YYEEEE. Trimming at V came to 1 base and at J to 3 bases, leaving 5 bases not matched to a gene. This CDR3 contains 16 residues. The CDR3 here is CASSLYASGDYNEQFF. DNA for the CDR3: TGTGCCAGCAGCTTGTACGCTAGCGGGGACTACAATGAGCAGTTCTTC.

V usage is TRBV6-5 and J usage is TRBJ1-2; 11 bases match TRBD1. Germline trimming cut 8 bases from V and 1 base from J; bases unmatched to any gene: 3. CDR1 is MNHEY and CDR2 is SVGAGI in the germline V gene. CDR3 size: 14 residues. The CDR3: CASGTGGFNYGYTF. DNA of the CDR3: TGTGCCAGCGGGACAGGGGGGTTTAACTATGGCTACACCTTC.

This chain joins TRBV15 and TRBJ1-2; TRBD1 might be the D (6 bases). From germline, CDR1 is LNHNV and CDR2 YYDKDF (reference sequence). V was trimmed by 3 bases and J by 6 bases, leaving 23 bases between them. CDR3 length equals 17 residues. This CDR3 reads CATSRADSFPLLDGYTF. The CDR3 bases are TGTGCCACCAGCAGGGCGGACAGTTTCCCCTTACTAGATGGCTACACCTTC.